The T cell receptor beta chain under discussion was sequenced for a study of blood T cell repertoires in COVID-19. Whole-study context: Material from acute and convalescent COVID-19 was sourced from the United States, Italy and Spain.

As processed by the authors: The authors estimated nucleated cell counts from reference gene primer amplification. Here immunoSEQ multiplex PCR was the method, and the copy in TCRdb shows in-frame clones only, minus some. V, J and clone size derive from that table, while D and trimming were established from the DNA sequence. The sample lists tens of thousands of clones, around four fifths seen once, with 2.6% in the top ten. Germline CDR1 reads MDHEN; CDR2 reads SYDVKM. The CDR3 runs 18 residues. V dropped 3 bases and J dropped 7; count of bases not matched to a gene: 14. The sequenced sample was peripheral blood. The receptor comes from a man aged 50 or older with acute or convalescent COVID-19. This chain connects TRBV28 to TRBJ1-6; 8 bases are a match to TRBD1. The CDR3 nucleotides read TGTGCCAGCAGTTTTGCCGGACAGGGCGCCTGGAGGAATTCACCCCTCCACTTT. Its translation: CASSFAGQGAWRNSPLHF.